This is a list of T cell receptor beta chains from one sample in a study of OX40 agonist ivuxolimab in advanced cancers. TCRdb keeps only in-frame clones here, not all; method: immunoSEQ multiplex PCR. In the table there are about 68,000 clones, about nine tenths of which are singletons. This material consisted of CD4+ or CD8+ T cells sorted from blood, taken in a trial of the OX40 agonist ivuxolimab. All receptors derive from an adult with an advanced solid tumor such as melanoma, head and neck, liver or kidney cancer. Both conserved end residues are trimmed from each CDR3.

v_call	cdr3_aa
TRBV6-5	ASSPEGRHEQY
TRBV11-3	ASRASGSSAGELF
TRBV29-1	SVGQAGLAAF
TRBV18	ASSPRTGDLNEQF
TRBV5-1	ASSPTGGTYEQY
TRBV30	AWTKRTVYNSPLH
TRBV2	ASEGQGFKTQY
TRBV4-1	ASSQEGDGTYYGYT
TRBV2	ASSDGGRGGTGELF
TRBV6-6	ASSQTSGRAVKTQY
TRBV18	ASSTASGLAGREF
TRBV28	ASSFGGKDTGELF
TRBV25-1	ASTSSYNSPLH
TRBV5-5	ASSLDGEGRQPQH
TRBV4-1	ASSQEGGYGNIQY
TRBV28	ASSSASSYEQY
TRBV15	ATSRDGGGAQETQY
TRBV7-6	ASGSSYEQY
TRBV6-1	ASSELREYNSPLH
TRBV6-5	ASRFIAGESYEQY
TRBV10-3	AISKGQSNAEAF
TRBV6-1	ASIEGGLRETQY
TRBV14	ASSPGSAPYNEQF
TRBV6-5	ATRGLAGTYEQY
TRBV5-1	ASSLIPGQGANTIY
TRBV5-6	ASSASGTGSEKLF
TRBV5-6	ASSYAGTAGQAF
TRBV28	ASSFAGTTNYGYT
TRBV5-6	ASSLLRTGLFSYEQY
TRBV10-3	AISRLAGVPYEQY
TRBV27	ASSLRGPEPQH
TRBV5-1	ASSFQGDRANIQY
TRBV18	ATQTQSYNEQF
TRBV11-2	ASSPILGGTSYGYT
TRBV2	ASNRVPPATYEQY
TRBV30	AWNRGLNTEAF
TRBV30	AWSVTGGNTIY
TRBV11-2	ASSLQITGF
TRBV7-8	ASTRGARETQY
TRBV6-5	ASSYRGGDEKLF
TRBV6-5	ASSYSRTVGSGYT
TRBV6-6	ASSYSSGSGDTQY
TRBV6-5	ASSYSGDRDSPLH
TRBV6-5	ASSEWTVGQY
TRBV7-2	ASSLWRFTDTQY
TRBV11-3	ASSLNSGANVLT
TRBV28	ASVSPSAPLAY
TRBV5-4	ASNSKGGDEKLF
TRBV6-1	ASSEAGQSYEAF
TRBV4-2	ASSQDFAGQGGYT
TRBV20-1	SGEGAYEQY
TRBV9	ASSVAGRGDTQY
TRBV4-2	ASRQEGRDYGYT
TRBV6-5	ASSPSGGRGTEAF
TRBV28	AISGRAYEQY
TRBV5-1	ASSLVWDSYNEQF
TRBV6-1	ASSVRGKNTEAF
TRBV5-1	ASRREMNSGELF
TRBV28	ASSFAGTQSYEQY
TRBV28	ASSNPSGSNNEQF